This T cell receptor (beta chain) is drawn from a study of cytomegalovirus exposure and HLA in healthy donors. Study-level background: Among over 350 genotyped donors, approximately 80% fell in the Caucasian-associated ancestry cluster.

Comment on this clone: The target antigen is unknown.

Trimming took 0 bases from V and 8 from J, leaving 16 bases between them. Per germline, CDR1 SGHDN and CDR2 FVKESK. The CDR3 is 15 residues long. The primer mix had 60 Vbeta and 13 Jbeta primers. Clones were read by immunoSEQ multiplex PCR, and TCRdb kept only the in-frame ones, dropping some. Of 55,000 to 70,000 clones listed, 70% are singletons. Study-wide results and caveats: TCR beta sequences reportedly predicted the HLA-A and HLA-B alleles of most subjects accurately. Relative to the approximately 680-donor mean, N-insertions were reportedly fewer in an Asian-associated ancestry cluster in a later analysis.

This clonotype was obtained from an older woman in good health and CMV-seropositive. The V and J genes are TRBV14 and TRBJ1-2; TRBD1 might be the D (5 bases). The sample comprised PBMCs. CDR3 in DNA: TGTGCCAGCAGCCAAGAAGCAGGGCGGGGGGAAGGCTACACCTTC. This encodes CASSQEAGRGEGYTF.